The 30 T cell receptor beta chains below all came from one sample that was sequenced in a study of T cell changes during pregnancy in multiple sclerosis. Produced via immunoSEQ multiplex PCR; TCRdb's table is partial and in-frame only. This table has about 46,000 clones, 92% appearing once. Sequenced here: CD4+ T cells from peripheral blood mononuclear cells, sampled after pregnancy. The receptors originated from a female donor with multiple sclerosis, enrolled in a pregnancy study.

The gene calls are TRBV4-2 and TRBJ2-5; 12 bases align to TRBD2. The CDR3 contains 16 residues. Trimming removed 1 base from V and 4 bases from J; junction bases left unmatched: 4. Germline V gives CDR1 LGHNA, CDR2 YNFKEQ. The CDR3, as DNA: TGTGCCAGCAGCCAAGGGCTAGCGGGAGGGTTAGAGACCCAGTACTTC. This translates into CASSQGLAGGLETQYF.

J is TRBJ2-2 and V is TRBV2, with 7 bases fitting TRBD2. V shed 5 bases and J 6 bases; nucleotides not matched to a gene: 6. Germline values: CDR1 SNHLY, CDR2 FYNNEI. The CDR3 spans 14 residues. For the CDR3, the DNA is TGTGCCAGCAGTTTCCAGACTAGCCCCGGGGAGCTGTTTTTT. It yields the protein CASSFQTSPGELFF. The entire variable domain, with the rest obtained from reference TRBV2 and TRBJ2-2, is as follows: EPEVTQTPSHQVTQMGQEVILRCVPISNHLYFYWYRQILGQKVEFLVSFYNNEISEKSEIFDDQFSVERPDGSNFTLKIRSTKLEDSAMYFCASSFQTSPGELFFGEGSRLTVL.

The chain carries TRBV4-3 and TRBJ2-1; tentatively, D is TRBD1 (6 bases). Trimming shortened V by 1 base and J by 6 bases, and 7 bases separated the two germline ends. Germline CDR1 is LGHNA and CDR2 is YSLEER. The CDR3 has 13 amino acids. In DNA, the CDR3 is TGCGCCAGCAGCCAAGGCAGGGGCAATGAGCAGTTCTTC. Translating it yields CASSQGRGNEQFF.

The CDR3 DNA sequence: TGTGCCAGCAGCACACTAGCGGGAGGGCGCGTCTCTTACAATGAGCAGTTCTTC. Translation: CASSTLAGGRVSYNEQFF. The chain uses TRBV13 and TRBJ2-1, with TRBD2 matching 13 bases. This CDR3 has 18 residues. Germline V CDR1 and CDR2: PRHDT, FYEKMQ (reference sequence). Losses at the gene ends were 5 bases for V and 4 bases for J; bases not matched to a gene: 11.

The rearrangement joins TRBV28 to TRBJ2-6; D remains unclear. V lost 2 bases and J lost 0, with 20 bases in between. Germline loops: CDR1 MDHEN, CDR2 SYDVKM. The CDR3 has 20 residues. CDR3 residues: CASSLGRLFLGLSGANVLTF. The CDR3, as DNA: TGTGCCAGCAGTTTAGGCAGGCTTTTCTTGGGTCTCTCTGGGGCCAACGTCCTGACTTTC.

The chain couples TRBV19 to TRBJ1-1; 7 bases are a match to TRBD1. In germline, CDR1 is LNHDA, CDR2 SQIVND (reference sequence). CDR3 length: 13 residues. The J segment lost 3 bases and the V segment lost 8 bases, leaving 6 bases of the junction unmatched. The CDR3 loop is CASGGGTDTEAFF. The CDR3 nucleotides are TGTGCCAGTGGGGGCGGGACAGACACTGAAGCTTTCTTT. The whole variable domain, filled in from reference TRBV19 and TRBJ1-1, reads DGGITQSPKYLFRKEGQNVTLSCEQNLNHDAMYWYRQDPGQGLRLIYYSQIVNDFQKGDIAEGYSVSREKKESFPLTVTSAQKNPTAFYLCASGGGTDTEAFFGQGTRLTVV.

This chain connects TRBV28 to TRBJ2-5, with 7 positions matching TRBD1. Unmatched junction bases numbered 9, after V lost 6 bases and J lost 5 bases. CDR1 and CDR2 (germline): MDHEN, SYDVKM. The CDR3 is 14 residues long. CDR3 residues: CASRDVTGAETQYF. Written as DNA, the CDR3 is TGTGCCAGCAGGGACGTAACAGGGGCCGAGACCCAGTACTTC.

This clone appeared a few times. The V gene is TRBV2, the J gene TRBJ2-2, with 8 bases matching TRBD1. CDR3 length: 14 amino acids. V lost 5 bases and J lost 5; bases outside the gene matches: 4. Germline lookup yields CDR1 SNHLY and CDR2 FYNNEI. CDR3 in amino acids: CASSRQGRTGELFF. The CDR3 nucleotides are TGTGCCAGCAGTCGACAGGGGAGGACCGGGGAGCTGTTTTTT.

V gene TRBV5-1 combines with J gene TRBJ2-1; TRBD1 matches at 10 bases. CDR1 and CDR2 from the germline V gene are SGHRS and YFSETQ. J was trimmed by 6 bases and V by 4 bases; bases with no gene match: 19. There are 19 residues in the CDR3. CDR3 sequence: CASSTGQGVGVAITNEQFF. The CDR3 DNA follows: TGCGCCAGCAGCACCGGACAGGGGGTAGGAGTAGCGATTACCAATGAGCAGTTCTTC.

This CDR3 is CASSPPGAGTDTQYF. The CDR3 nucleotides read TGTGCCAGCAGTCCCCCGGGAGCGGGAACAGATACGCAGTATTTT. This rearrangement joins TRBV28 to TRBJ2-3, with 7 bases lining up with TRBD2. The CDR3 consists of 15 residues. Looked up from germline, CDR1 is MDHEN and CDR2 is SYDVKM. Unmatched junction bases numbered 8, after V lost 5 bases and J lost 3 bases.

The V call is TRBV6-6, the J call TRBJ1-5, with TRBD1 matching 7 bases. The CDR3 loop spans 16 amino acids. V lost 6 bases and J lost 0; bases outside the gene matches: 8. Germline V lookup: CDR1 MNHNY, CDR2 SVGAGI (reference sequence). Here the CDR3 reads CASRQGRGDSNQPQHF. The CDR3 nucleotides read TGTGCCAGCAGACAGGGCAGGGGGGATAGCAATCAGCCCCAGCATTTT.

A few counts support this clone. The CDR3 spells CASSLVWGGQGHEQYF. The CDR3 DNA reads TGTGCCAGCAGCTTAGTATGGGGGGGACAGGGGCACGAGCAGTACTTC. The chain has TRBV7-2 and TRBJ2-7, with 10 bases matching TRBD1. CDR1 SGHTA and CDR2 FQGNSA come from the germline V gene. The junction had 8 bases not matched to a gene; V was cut back by 1 base and J by 5 bases. This CDR3 is 16 amino acids long.

The chain is built from TRBV7-9 and TRBJ1-1, with D tentatively TRBD1 (5 bases). CDR1 is SEHNR, CDR2 FQNEAQ, per germline (reference sequence). Trimming took off 2 bases at V and 5 bases at J, with 9 bases between the two ends. The CDR3 runs 13 residues. CDR3 amino acids: CASSLQGLTEAFF. The CDR3 nucleotides are TGTGCCAGCAGCTTACAGGGTTTGACTGAAGCTTTCTTT.

The V call is TRBV28, the J call TRBJ1-1, with 7 bases lining up with TRBD1. V was pared by 3 bases and J by 1 base, with 5 bases of the junction left unmatched. This CDR3 spans 15 amino acids. Germline V gives CDR1 MDHEN, CDR2 SYDVKM. CDR3 residues: CASSLPGTANTEAFF. As DNA, the CDR3 is TGTGCCAGCAGTTTGCCAGGGACAGCGAACACTGAAGCTTTCTTT.

This rearrangement joins TRBV7-8 to TRBJ2-1; 12 bases match TRBD2. This CDR3 region has 15 residues. V shed 6 bases and J 9 bases; nucleotides not matched to a gene: 9. Germline V gives CDR1 SGHVS, CDR2 FQNEAQ. The CDR3 is CASSYEGLAGREQFF. In DNA, the CDR3 is TGTGCCAGCAGTTATGAAGGACTAGCGGGGCGTGAGCAGTTCTTC.

The V call is TRBV5-1, the J call TRBJ1-1, with 7 bases identical to TRBD1. J lost 3 bases, V lost 3 bases, and 8 bases had no gene match. Germline V gives CDR1 SGHRS, CDR2 YFSETQ. There are 15 residues in the CDR3. The CDR3 DNA sequence: TGCGCCAGCAGCTACGGCCGGGACAGAGACACTGAAGCTTTCTTT. It specifies CASSYGRDRDTEAFF.

The rearrangement joins TRBV4-1 to TRBJ2-3; a weak D match, TRBD1 (6 bases). The germline CDR1 and CDR2 sequences are MGHRA and YSYEKL. Between the trimmed V and J ends, which lost 0 bases and 2 bases, there was a span of 12 bases. The CDR3 is 16 residues long. CDR3 residues: CASSQDMGAPTDTQYF. CDR3 coding DNA: TGCGCCAGCAGCCAAGATATGGGGGCCCCCACAGATACGCAGTATTTT.

The V gene is TRBV5-6, the J gene TRBJ2-1; 9 nucleotides agree with TRBD1. The V and J ends lost 4 bases and 8 bases, in that order; junction bases with no gene match: 4. This CDR3 spans 13 amino acids. CDR1 and CDR2 (germline): SGHDT, YYEEEE. This CDR3 is CASSRTGVDEQFF. The CDR3 bases are TGTGCCAGCAGCCGGACAGGGGTCGATGAGCAGTTCTTC.

The chain uses TRBV9 and TRBJ1-2; a weak D match, TRBD1 (5 bases). The CDR3 contains 15 residues. Germline loops: CDR1 SGDLS, CDR2 YYNGEE. The germline V and J ends were trimmed by 0 bases and 3 bases, with 12 bases remaining between them. The CDR3 coding sequence is TGTGCCAGCAGCGTAGGACGGGGACTAGACTATGGCTACACCTTC. It specifies CASSVGRGLDYGYTF.

The chain joins TRBV6-1 to TRBJ2-1; D uncertain. The CDR3 is made up of 13 amino acids. Germline CDR1 and CDR2: MNHNS and SASEGT. V lost 0 bases and J lost 6, with 6 bases in between. The CDR3 is CASSEAFFNEQFF. DNA for the CDR3: TGTGCCAGCAGTGAAGCCTTTTTCAATGAGCAGTTCTTC.

The chain employs TRBV6-1 and TRBJ2-1; 12 bases fit TRBD2. V gave up 2 bases and J gave up 4 bases; unmatched junction bases: 6. Germline-derived CDR1 and CDR2 are MNHNS and SASEGT. The CDR3 contains 17 residues. CDR3 sequence (DNA): TGTGCCAGCAGTGAACGACTAGCGGGAGAGGTTTACAATGAGCAGTTCTTC. It is translated as CASSERLAGEVYNEQFF.

This clone was counted only a few times. V gene TRBV11-2 combines with J gene TRBJ1-3; a possible D gene is TRBD1 (5 bases). V gave up 4 bases and J gave up 2 bases, with 12 bases separating them. The germline gives CDR1 SGHAT, CDR2 FQNNGV. The CDR3 contains 15 residues. This CDR3 is CASSSGQGTGNTIYF. In DNA form, the CDR3 reads TGTGCCAGCAGCTCTGGGCAGGGCACTGGAAACACCATATATTTT.

This clone was found a few times. The J gene is TRBJ1-3, the V gene TRBV7-9, with a weak D call TRBD1 (6 bases). Germline V gene lookup returns CDR1 SEHNR and CDR2 FQNEAQ (reference sequence). The CDR3 loop spans 14 amino acids. V shed 2 bases and J shed 1 base, with 6 bases lying between them. In nucleotides, the CDR3 is TGTGCCAGCAGCTTAACAGGGTCTGGAAACACCATATATTTT. Its protein product is CASSLTGSGNTIYF.

The V gene is TRBV5-4, the J gene TRBJ2-6; tentative D call: TRBD2 (5 bases). The CDR3 is made up of 16 amino acids. Trimming took off 0 bases at V and 1 base at J, with 8 bases between the two ends. Germline V gene lookup returns CDR1 SGHNT and CDR2 YYREEE (reference sequence). The CDR3 nucleotides are TGTGCCAGCAGCTTGGGACTACCTTCTGGGGCCAACGTCCTGACTTTC. It is translated as CASSLGLPSGANVLTF.

The genes are TRBV2 and TRBJ2-1, with 11 bases that match TRBD2. The CDR3 sequence is 14 residues long. Germline CDR1 SNHLY, CDR2 FYNNEI. V was pared by 6 bases and J by 6 bases, with 4 bases of the junction left unmatched. In nucleotides, the CDR3 is TGTGCCAGCAGACTAGCGGGAGAGGCCAATGAGCAGTTCTTC. Protein: CASRLAGEANEQFF.

The genes are TRBV4-2 and TRBJ1-3, with 7 bases fitting TRBD1. Losses at the gene ends were 5 bases for V and 4 bases for J; bases not matched to a gene: 8. The germline V gene has CDR1 LGHNA and CDR2 YNFKEQ. The CDR3 is made up of 15 amino acids. The CDR3 region is CASSSTGVVGNTIYF. CDR3 in DNA: TGTGCCAGCAGCTCAACAGGGGTAGTAGGAAACACCATATATTTT.

In nucleotides, the CDR3 is TGTGCCAGTAGTAGCGAGCGGGAGGAACTTTACGAGCAGTACTTC. Residues: CASSSEREELYEQYF. This rearrangement joins TRBV19 to TRBJ2-7; 9 nucleotides line up with TRBD2. The germline gives CDR1 LNHDA, CDR2 SQIVND (reference sequence). This CDR3 contains 15 residues. V gave up 4 bases and J gave up 4 bases; unmatched junction bases: 8.

The J gene is TRBJ2-3, the V gene TRBV5-1; D not certain. Trimming left V 4 bases short and J 2 bases short, with 17 bases between. Germline lookup yields CDR1 SGHRS and CDR2 YFSETQ. This CDR3 contains 16 residues. The CDR3 coding sequence is TGCGCCAGCAGCCCCCGACACCCTCACGTCACAGATACGCAGTATTTT. Its translation: CASSPRHPHVTDTQYF.

This chain connects TRBV30 to TRBJ1-2, with D possibly matching TRBD1 (5 bases). Germline V gene data show CDR1 as GTSNPN and CDR2 as SVGIG (reference sequence). Trimming took 7 bases from V and 4 from J, leaving 16 bases between them. The CDR3 extends over 13 amino acids. CDR3 nucleotide sequence: TGTGCCTACAGGAAGAACATAGGCTATGGCTACACCTTC. Translated: CAYRKNIGYGYTF.

V and J are TRBV19 and TRBJ2-2, with 10 bases aligning to TRBD1. The CDR3 loop spans 16 amino acids. V was clipped by 4 bases and J by 7 bases; unmatched bases: 9. CDR1 is LNHDA, CDR2 SQIVND, per germline (reference sequence). CDR3 protein: CASSTFDRGLGGELFF. The DNA of the CDR3 is TGTGCCAGTAGTACCTTCGACAGGGGGCTCGGCGGGGAGCTGTTTTTT.